A single sample gave rise to the 2 T cell receptor beta chains below, sequenced in a study of T cell clonotyping in hematopoietic cell transplantation. Clones were sequenced by immunoSEQ multiplex PCR, and TCRdb holds only the in-frame ones, with some missing. The sample lists under 9,500 clones, roughly 79% occurring once. The material sequenced was peripheral blood mononuclear cells, taken 180 days after allogeneic stem cell transplant. The receptors here all came from a female patient in her forties or fifties who had an allogeneic stem cell transplant from a related donor, so the T cells may come from the graft donor. Some clones in this sample may be carry-over from other donors' samples.

The chain links TRBV4-1 to TRBJ2-1, with 8 bases fitting TRBD2. The germline CDR1 and CDR2 sequences are MGHRA and YSYEKL. This CDR3 comprises 14 residues. Losses at the gene ends were 6 bases for V and 2 bases for J; bases not matched to a gene: 3. CDR3 sequence reads: CASRPGLAYNEQFF. CDR3 nucleotides: TGCGCCAGCAGACCGGGACTAGCCTACAATGAGCAGTTCTTC.

The V and J genes are TRBV7-6 and TRBJ1-2; a possible D gene is TRBD1 (5 bases). CDR1 SGHVS and CDR2 FNYEAQ come from the germline V gene. Trimming left V 5 bases short and J 5 bases short, with 21 bases between. The CDR3 covers 16 residues. CDR3 protein: CASSQIPGRPIYGYTF. DNA of the CDR3: TGTGCCAGCAGCCAAATTCCGGGACGACCCATATATGGCTACACCTTC.